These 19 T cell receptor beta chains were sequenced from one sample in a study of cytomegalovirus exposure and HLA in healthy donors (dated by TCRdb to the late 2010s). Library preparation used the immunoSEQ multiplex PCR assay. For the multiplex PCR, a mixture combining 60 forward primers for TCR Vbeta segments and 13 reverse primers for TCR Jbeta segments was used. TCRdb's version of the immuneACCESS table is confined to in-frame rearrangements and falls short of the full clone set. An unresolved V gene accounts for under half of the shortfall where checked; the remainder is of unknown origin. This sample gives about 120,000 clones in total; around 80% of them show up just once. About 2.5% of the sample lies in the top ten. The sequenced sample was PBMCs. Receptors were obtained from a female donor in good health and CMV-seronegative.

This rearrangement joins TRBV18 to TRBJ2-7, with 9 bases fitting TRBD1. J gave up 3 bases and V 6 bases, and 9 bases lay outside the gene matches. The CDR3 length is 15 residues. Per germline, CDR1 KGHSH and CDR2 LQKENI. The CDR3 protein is CASSIPGQGVYEQYF. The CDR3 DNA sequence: TGTGCCAGCTCGATTCCGGGACAGGGTGTCTACGAGCAGTACTTC.

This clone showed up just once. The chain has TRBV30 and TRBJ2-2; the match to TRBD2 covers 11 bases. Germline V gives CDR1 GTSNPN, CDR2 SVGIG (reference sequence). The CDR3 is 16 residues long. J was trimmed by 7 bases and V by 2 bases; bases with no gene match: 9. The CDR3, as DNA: TGTGCCTGGAGTAGTGAGACTAGCGGGGTGATCGGGGAGCTGTTTTTT. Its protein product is CAWSSETSGVIGELFF. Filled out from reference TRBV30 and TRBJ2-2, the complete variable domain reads SQTIHQWPATLVQPVGSPLSLECTVEGTSNPNLYWYRQAAGRGLQLLFYSVGIGQISSEVPQNLSASRPQDRQFILSSKKLLLSDSGFYLCAWSSETSGVIGELFFGEGSRLTVL.

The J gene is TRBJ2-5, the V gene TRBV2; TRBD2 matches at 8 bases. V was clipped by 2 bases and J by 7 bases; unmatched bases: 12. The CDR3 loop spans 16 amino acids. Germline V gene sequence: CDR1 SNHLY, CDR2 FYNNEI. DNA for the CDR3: TGTGCCAGCAGTGAAAACCCGCCGGGGGGGTTTGGGACCCAGTACTTC. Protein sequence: CASSENPPGGFGTQYF.

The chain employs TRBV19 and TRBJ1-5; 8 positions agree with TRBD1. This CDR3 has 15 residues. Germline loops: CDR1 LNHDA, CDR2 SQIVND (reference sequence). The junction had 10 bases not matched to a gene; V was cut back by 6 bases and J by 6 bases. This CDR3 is CASSTTGGVGQPQHF. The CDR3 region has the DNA TGTGCCAGTAGCACTACAGGGGGGGTGGGTCAGCCCCAGCATTTT. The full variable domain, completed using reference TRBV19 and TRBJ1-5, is DGGITQSPKYLFRKEGQNVTLSCEQNLNHDAMYWYRQDPGQGLRLIYYSQIVNDFQKGDIAEGYSVSREKKESFPLTVTSAQKNPTAFYLCASSTTGGVGQPQHFGDGTRLSIL.

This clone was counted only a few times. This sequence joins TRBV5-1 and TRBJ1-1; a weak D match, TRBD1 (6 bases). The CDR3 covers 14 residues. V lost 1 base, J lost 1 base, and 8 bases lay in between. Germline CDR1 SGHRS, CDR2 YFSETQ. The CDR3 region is CASSLTGKNTEAFF. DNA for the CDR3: TGCGCCAGCAGCTTGACAGGGAAGAACACTGAAGCTTTCTTT.

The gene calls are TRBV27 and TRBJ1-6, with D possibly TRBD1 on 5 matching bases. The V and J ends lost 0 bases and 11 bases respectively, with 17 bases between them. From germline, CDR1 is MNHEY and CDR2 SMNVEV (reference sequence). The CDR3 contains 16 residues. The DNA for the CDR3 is TGTGCCAGCAGTTTATCCCCGGGGGGTTCGACCCCACCCCTCCACTTT. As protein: CASSLSPGGSTPPLHF.

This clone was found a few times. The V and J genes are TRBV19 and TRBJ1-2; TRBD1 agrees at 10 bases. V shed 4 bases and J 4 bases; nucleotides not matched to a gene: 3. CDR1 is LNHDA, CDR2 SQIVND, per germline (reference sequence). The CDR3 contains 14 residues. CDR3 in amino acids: CASSTGQGPYGYTF. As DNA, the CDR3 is TGTGCCAGTAGTACGGGACAGGGGCCCTATGGCTACACCTTC.

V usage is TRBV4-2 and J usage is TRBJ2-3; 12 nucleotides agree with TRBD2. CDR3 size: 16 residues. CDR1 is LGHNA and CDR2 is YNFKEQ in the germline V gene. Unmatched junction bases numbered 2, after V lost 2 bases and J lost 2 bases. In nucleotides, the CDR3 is TGTGCCAGCAGCCAATGGACTAGCGGGAACACAGATACGCAGTATTTT. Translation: CASSQWTSGNTDTQYF.

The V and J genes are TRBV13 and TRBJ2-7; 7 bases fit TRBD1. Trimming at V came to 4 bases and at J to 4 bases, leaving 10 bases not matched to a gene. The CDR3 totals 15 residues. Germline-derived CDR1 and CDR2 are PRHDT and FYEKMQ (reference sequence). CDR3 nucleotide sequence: TGTGCCAGCAGCTCCCGGCCTAGGGGGCGGTACGAGCAGTACTTC. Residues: CASSSRPRGRYEQYF.

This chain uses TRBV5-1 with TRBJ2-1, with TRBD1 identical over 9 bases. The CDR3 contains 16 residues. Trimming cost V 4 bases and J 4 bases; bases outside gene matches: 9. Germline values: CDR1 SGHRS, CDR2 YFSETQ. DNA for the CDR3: TGCGCCAGCAGCCACCGGGACAGGGCCCTATACAATGAGCAGTTCTTC. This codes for CASSHRDRALYNEQFF.

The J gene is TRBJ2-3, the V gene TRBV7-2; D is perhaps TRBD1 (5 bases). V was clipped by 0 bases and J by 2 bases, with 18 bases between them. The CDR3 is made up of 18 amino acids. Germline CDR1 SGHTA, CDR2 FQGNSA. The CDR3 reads CASSLAFYPRQITDTQYF. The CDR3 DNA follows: TGTGCCAGCAGCTTAGCGTTTTACCCTAGACAGATCACAGATACGCAGTATTTT. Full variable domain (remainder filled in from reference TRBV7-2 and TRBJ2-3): GAGVSQSPSNKVTEKGKDVELRCDPISGHTALYWYRQSLGQGLEFLIYFQGNSAPDKSGLPSDRFSAERTGGSVSTLTIQRTQQEDSAVYLCASSLAFYPRQITDTQYFGPGTRLTVL.

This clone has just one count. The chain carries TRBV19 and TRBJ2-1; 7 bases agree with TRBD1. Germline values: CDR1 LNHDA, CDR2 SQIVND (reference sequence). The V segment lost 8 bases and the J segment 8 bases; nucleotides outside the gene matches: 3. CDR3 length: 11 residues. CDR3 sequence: CASDREHEQFF. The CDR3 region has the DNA TGTGCCAGTGACAGGGAGCATGAGCAGTTCTTC.

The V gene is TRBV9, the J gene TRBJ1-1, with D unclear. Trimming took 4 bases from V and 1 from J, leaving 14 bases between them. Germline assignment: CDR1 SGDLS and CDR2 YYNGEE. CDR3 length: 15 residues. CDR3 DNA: TGTGCCAGCAGCTCGGAAGCCAACAGGAACACTGAAGCTTTCTTT. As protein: CASSSEANRNTEAFF. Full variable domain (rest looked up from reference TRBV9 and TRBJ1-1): DSGVTQTPKHLITATGQRVTLRCSPRSGDLSVYWYQQSLDQGLQFLIQYYNGEERAKGNILERFSAQQFPDLHSELNLSSLELGDSALYFCASSSEANRNTEAFFGQGTRLTVV.

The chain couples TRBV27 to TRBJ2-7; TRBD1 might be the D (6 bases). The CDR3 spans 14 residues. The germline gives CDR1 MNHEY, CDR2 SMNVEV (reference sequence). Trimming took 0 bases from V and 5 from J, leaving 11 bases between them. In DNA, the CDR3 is TGTGCCAGCAGTTTATCGGCAGGGGTGGACGAGCAGTACTTC. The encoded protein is CASSLSAGVDEQYF.

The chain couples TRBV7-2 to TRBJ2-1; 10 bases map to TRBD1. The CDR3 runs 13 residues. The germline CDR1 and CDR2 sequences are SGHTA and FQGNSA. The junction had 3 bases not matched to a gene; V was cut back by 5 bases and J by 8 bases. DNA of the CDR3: TGTGCCAGCAGCATCGGACAGGGGGATGAGCAGTTCTTC. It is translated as CASSIGQGDEQFF.

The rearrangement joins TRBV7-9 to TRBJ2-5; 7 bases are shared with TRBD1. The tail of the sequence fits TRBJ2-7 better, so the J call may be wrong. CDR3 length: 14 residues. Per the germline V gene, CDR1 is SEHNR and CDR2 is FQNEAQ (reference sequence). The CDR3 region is CASSRTGEAYEQYF. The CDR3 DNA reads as TGTGCCAGCAGCAGGACAGGTGAGGCCTACGAGCAGTACTTC.

CDR3 in amino acids: CATSGQNQETQYF. The CDR3 nucleotides read TGTGCCACCAGTGGCCAGAATCAAGAGACCCAGTACTTC. V is TRBV15 and J is TRBJ2-5; D is undetermined. The CDR3 has 13 amino acids. Germline-derived CDR1 and CDR2 are LNHNV and YYDKDF (reference sequence). Trimming removed 6 bases at V and 2 bases at J, with 10 bases between. The variable domain in full, completed from reference TRBV15 and TRBJ2-5, reads DAMVIQNPRYQVTQFGKPVTLSCSQTLNHNVMYWYQQKSSQAPKLLFHYYDKDFNNEADTPDNFQSRRPNTSFCFLDIRSPGLGDTAMYLCATSGQNQETQYFGPGTRLLVL.

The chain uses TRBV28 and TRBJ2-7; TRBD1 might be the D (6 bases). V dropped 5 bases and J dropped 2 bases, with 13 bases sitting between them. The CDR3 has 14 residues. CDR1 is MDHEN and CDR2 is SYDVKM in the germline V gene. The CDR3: CASSPSTGTYEQYF. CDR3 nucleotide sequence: TGTGCCAGCAGTCCCTCGACAGGAACCTACGAGCAGTACTTC. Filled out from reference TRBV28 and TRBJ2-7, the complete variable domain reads DVKVTQSSRYLVKRTGEKVFLECVQDMDHENMFWYRQDPGLGLRLIYFSYDVKMKEKGDIPEGYSVSREKKERFSLILESASTNQTSMYLCASSPSTGTYEQYFGPGTRLTVT.

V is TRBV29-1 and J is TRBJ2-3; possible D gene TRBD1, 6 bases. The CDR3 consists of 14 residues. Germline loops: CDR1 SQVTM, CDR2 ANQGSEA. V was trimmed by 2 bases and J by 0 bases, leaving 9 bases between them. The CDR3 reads CSVERGSSTDTQYF. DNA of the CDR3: TGCAGCGTTGAAAGGGGGTCGAGCACAGATACGCAGTATTTT.